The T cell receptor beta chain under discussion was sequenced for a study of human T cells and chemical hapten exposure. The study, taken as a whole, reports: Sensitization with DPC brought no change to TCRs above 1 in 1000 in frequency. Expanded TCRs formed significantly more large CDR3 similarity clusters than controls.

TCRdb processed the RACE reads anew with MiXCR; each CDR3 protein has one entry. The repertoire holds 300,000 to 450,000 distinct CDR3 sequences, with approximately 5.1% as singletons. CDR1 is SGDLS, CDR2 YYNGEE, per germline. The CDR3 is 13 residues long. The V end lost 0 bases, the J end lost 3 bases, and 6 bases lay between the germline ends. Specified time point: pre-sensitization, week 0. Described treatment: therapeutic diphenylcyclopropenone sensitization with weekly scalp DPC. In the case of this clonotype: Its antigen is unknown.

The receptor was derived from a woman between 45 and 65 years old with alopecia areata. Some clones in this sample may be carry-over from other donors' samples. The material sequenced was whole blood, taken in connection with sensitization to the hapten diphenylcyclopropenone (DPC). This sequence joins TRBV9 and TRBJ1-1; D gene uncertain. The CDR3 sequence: CASSVEEDTEAFF. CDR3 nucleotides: TGTGCCAGCAGCGTAGAAGAGGACACTGAAGCTTTCTTT.